The 28 T cell receptor beta chains listed next were all sequenced from one sample in a study of graft-versus-host responses after intestinal transplantation. Tissue from the graft was processed to free its intraepithelial and lamina propria lymphocytes. Method: immunoSEQ multiplex PCR; TCRdb's copy keeps in-frame clones and lacks some. Among roughly 15,000 clones listed, around three quarters were seen once. The material was ileum tissue, obtained 450 to 490 days after intestinal transplant. The source of these receptors is a human patient who received an intestinal transplant, so some T cells may come from the graft donor.

This chain connects TRBV19 to TRBJ2-3; 7 bases are shared with TRBD2. CDR3 size: 15 residues. V gave up 10 bases and J gave up 5 bases; unmatched junction bases: 15. Germline V lookup: CDR1 LNHDA, CDR2 SQIVND (reference sequence). CDR3 in DNA: TGTGCCACCCTACCACTGGGGGGGGGAAAAGATACGCAGTATTTT. It specifies CATLPLGGGKDTQYF.

J is TRBJ2-2 and V is TRBV11-3; D might be TRBD2 (5 bases). V was cut by 5 bases and J by 5 bases, with 6 bases left in between. Germline CDR1 is SGHNT and CDR2 is YENEEA. CDR3 size: 12 residues. CDR3 protein: CASSRGTGELFF. CDR3 sequence (DNA): TGTGCCAGCAGCCGCGGGACCGGGGAGCTGTTTTTT.

The rearrangement joins TRBV7-2 to TRBJ2-3; D unclear. Germline V CDR1 and CDR2: SGHTA, FQGNSA. The V end was cut by 3 bases, the J end by 8 bases, with 6 bases between. The CDR3 loop spans 11 amino acids. The CDR3 DNA follows: TGTGCCAGCAGCTTGTCCGTTACGCAGTATTTT. It codes for CASSLSVTQYF.

Only a few counts were recorded for this clone. This chain links TRBV10-2 with TRBJ2-7, with D perhaps given as TRBD1 or TRBD2 (6 bases each). Trimming removed 8 bases at V and 4 bases at J, with 21 bases between. The CDR3 runs 15 residues. Germline V gene lookup returns CDR1 WSHSY and CDR2 SAAADI. The CDR3 region has the DNA TGCGCCAGCCGGGCCAACCCTTGGGGGGCTTACGAGCAGTACTTC. It codes for CASRANPWGAYEQYF.

This chain links TRBV5-6 with TRBJ1-2; D is undetermined. CDR3 size: 15 residues. From germline, CDR1 is SGHDT and CDR2 YYEEEE. Trimming cost V 4 bases and J 2 bases, with 15 bases left between them. CDR3 DNA: TGTGCCAGCAGCCCCATCGACACTTTCAACTATGGCTACACCTTC. Translating it yields CASSPIDTFNYGYTF.

V is TRBV2 and J is TRBJ1-5; a weak D match, TRBD1 (5 bases). CDR1 SNHLY and CDR2 FYNNEI come from the germline V gene. There are 15 residues in the CDR3. Trimming removed 7 bases at V and 1 base at J, with 14 bases between. CDR3 nucleotide sequence: TGTGCCAGCAAACCTGGGGCCCTGAGCAATCAGCCCCAGCATTTT. Residues: CASKPGALSNQPQHF.

This clone was seen only once. The V and J genes are TRBV5-6 and TRBJ1-2; 7 bases align to TRBD1. CDR3 size: 14 residues. The V gene end was trimmed by 0 bases and the J gene end by 5 bases; junction bases not matched to a gene: 4. The germline V gene has CDR1 SGHDT and CDR2 YYEEEE. As DNA, the CDR3 is TGTGCCAGCAGCTTGGGGGGACAGCCTTATGGCTACACCTTC. Translated: CASSLGGQPYGYTF. The whole variable domain, remainder taken from reference TRBV5-6 and TRBJ1-2, is DAGVTQSPTHLIKTRGQQVTLRCSPKSGHDTVSWYQQALGQGPQFIFQYYEEEERQRGNFPDRFSGHQFPNYSSELNVNALLLGDSALYLCASSLGGQPYGYTFGSGTRLTVV.

CDR3 in amino acids: CAWSVHGDWSNQPQHF. The CDR3 nucleotides are TGTGCCTGGAGTGTACACGGGGACTGGAGCAATCAGCCCCAGCATTTT. The V gene is TRBV30, the J gene TRBJ1-5; TRBD1 might be the D (5 bases). The germline V gene encodes CDR1 GTSNPN and CDR2 SVGIG (reference sequence). The CDR3 sequence is 16 residues long. V was trimmed by 0 bases and J by 1 base, leaving 13 bases between them. The full variable domain, completed using reference TRBV30 and TRBJ1-5, is SQTIHQWPATLVQPVGSPLSLECTVEGTSNPNLYWYRQAAGRGLQLLFYSVGIGQISSEVPQNLSASRPQDRQFILSSKKLLLSDSGFYLCAWSVHGDWSNQPQHFGDGTRLSIL.

V gene TRBV7-9 combines with J gene TRBJ2-1; D gene unclear. Germline lookup yields CDR1 SEHNR and CDR2 FQNEAQ (reference sequence). CDR3 length: 10 amino acids. With 2 bases removed from V and 14 bases from J, the gap between germline ends came to 7 bases. The CDR3 here is CASSLRVKFF. CDR3 sequence (DNA): TGTGCCAGCAGCTTAAGAGTGAAGTTCTTC.

This clone was seen a single time. The chain joins TRBV9 to TRBJ1-6; 8 bases fit TRBD1. The CDR3 runs 14 residues. Germline V gene data show CDR1 as SGDLS and CDR2 as YYNGEE. After removal of 5 bases from V and 6 bases from J, the junction contained 4 bases not matched to a gene. The CDR3 bases are TGTGCCAGCAGAGGGACAGGAGCTAATTCACCCCTCCACTTT. Amino acids: CASRGTGANSPLHF.

The V call is TRBV7-9, the J call TRBJ2-1; D perhaps matches TRBD2 (7 bases). Trimming pared 8 bases from V and 8 bases from J, leaving 16 bases between. Germline loops: CDR1 SEHNR, CDR2 FQNEAQ (reference sequence). The CDR3 has 13 amino acids. The CDR3 nucleotides read TGTGCCAGCTGGGGGCGGGGGTTGCATGAGCAGTTCTTC. It codes for CASWGRGLHEQFF.

The chain carries TRBV5-1 and TRBJ2-7; 8 bases align to TRBD2. CDR3 length: 16 residues. V shed 3 bases, J shed 3 bases, and the junction held 11 bases outside the gene matches. From germline, CDR1 is SGHRS and CDR2 YFSETQ. CDR3 loop: CASSSGPAGANYEQYF. The CDR3 DNA sequence: TGCGCCAGCAGCTCTGGGCCAGCGGGGGCAAACTACGAGCAGTACTTC. Drawing the rest from reference TRBV5-1 and TRBJ2-7, the complete variable domain is KAGVTQTPRYLIKTRGQQVTLSCSPISGHRSVSWYQQTPGQGLQFLFEYFSETQRNKGNFPGRFSGRQFSNSRSEMNVSTLELGDSALYLCASSSGPAGANYEQYFGPGTRLTVT.

This clone was seen a handful of times. The chain uses TRBV29-1 and TRBJ2-7, with a possible D match to TRBD2 (5 bases). CDR3 size: 13 residues. Trimming took off 6 bases at V and 2 bases at J, with 14 bases between the two ends. Looked up from germline, CDR1 is SQVTM and CDR2 is ANQGSEA. The CDR3 coding sequence is TGCAGCGTCGTTCTAGGAGGCACCTACGAGCAGTACTTC. This translates into CSVVLGGTYEQYF.

The chain joins TRBV10-3 to TRBJ1-1, with a possible D match to TRBD1 (5 bases). Per the germline V gene, CDR1 is ENHRY and CDR2 is SYGVKD. The CDR3 loop spans 11 amino acids. Deletions cut 8 bases from V and 6 bases from J, with 10 bases between. The CDR3 region has the DNA TGTGCCATCCGGGACGGCCCTGAAGCTTTCTTT. It specifies CAIRDGPEAFF.

The V call is TRBV5-1, the J call TRBJ1-4, with D maybe TRBD1 (6 bases). Deletions cut 1 base from V and 5 bases from J, with 9 bases between. The CDR3 is made up of 14 amino acids. CDR1 SGHRS and CDR2 YFSETQ come from the germline V gene. CDR3: CASSLRGQNEKLFF. CDR3 bases: TGCGCCAGCAGCTTGAGGGGACAAAATGAAAAACTGTTTTTT. Combining the CDR3 with reference TRBV5-1 and TRBJ1-4 gives the whole variable domain KAGVTQTPRYLIKTRGQQVTLSCSPISGHRSVSWYQQTPGQGLQFLFEYFSETQRNKGNFPGRFSGRQFSNSRSEMNVSTLELGDSALYLCASSLRGQNEKLFFGSGTQLSVL.

The chain couples TRBV7-9 to TRBJ1-4; no firm D call. The V gene lost 10 bases and the J gene lost 8 bases, with 11 bases spanning the gap. The CDR3 runs 11 residues. CDR1 SEHNR and CDR2 FQNEAQ come from the germline V gene (reference sequence). The CDR3 sequence: CATRVGEKLFF. In DNA form, the CDR3 reads TGTGCCACCCGAGTGGGGGAAAAACTGTTTTTT.

Note on this clone: Sequence at one end of the junction differs from germline and may be a read error. Other DNA sequences within the sample encode an identical CDR3. V gene TRBV9 combines with J gene TRBJ1-1, with D perhaps matching TRBD1 (6 bases). CDR3 size: 17 residues. Germline-derived CDR1 and CDR2 are SGDLS and YYNGEE. In DNA, the CDR3 is TGTGCCAGCAGCGTAGGTGGGGGCGGCGGCAGGAACACTGAGGCTTTCTTT. Translating gives CASSVGGGGGRNTEAFF.

The gene calls are TRBV6-5 and TRBJ2-3; possible D gene TRBD2, 6 bases. This CDR3 is built from 14 residues. V was cut by 7 bases and J by 1 base, with 12 bases left in between. Per germline, CDR1 MNHEY and CDR2 SVGAGI. The CDR3 region is CASMRGGGTDTQYF. CDR3 sequence (DNA): TGTGCCAGCATGCGGGGTGGGGGCACAGATACGCAGTATTTT.

This clone was detected only once. V and J are TRBV6-5 and TRBJ2-1; no reliable D call. Germline V gives CDR1 MNHEY, CDR2 SVGAGI. There are 13 residues in the CDR3. The V gene lost 6 bases and the J gene lost 3 bases, with 9 bases spanning the gap. CDR3 loop: CASRRDLYNEQFF. The CDR3 bases are TGTGCCAGCAGGCGAGACCTCTACAATGAGCAGTTCTTC.

The chain couples TRBV30 to TRBJ1-6, with no clear D. Germline assignment: CDR1 GTSNPN and CDR2 SVGIG (reference sequence). CDR3 size: 15 residues. V lost 2 bases and J 4 bases, leaving 12 bases between the germline ends. The CDR3 nucleotides are TGTGCCTGGAGTAAAACCGCTAATTATAATTCACCCCTCCACTTT. Its translation is CAWSKTANYNSPLHF.

The genes are TRBV11-2 and TRBJ2-5; unclear D gene. The DNA matches TRBJ2-7 better at its end, which makes the J call doubtful. The CDR3 loop spans 13 amino acids. Per germline, CDR1 SGHAT and CDR2 FQNNGV. In nucleotides, the CDR3 is TGTGCCAGCAATCTCGCGGCATCCTACGAGCAGTACTTC. This encodes CASNLAASYEQYF.

The rearrangement joins TRBV4-2 to TRBJ2-1; D may be TRBD2 (5 bases). Trimming left V 5 bases short and J 0 bases short, with 17 bases between. The CDR3 is made up of 17 amino acids. In germline, CDR1 is LGHNA, CDR2 YNFKEQ. CDR3 nucleotides: TGTGCCAGCAGCAAAGGTAGCGCGCCCAGCTCCTACAATGAGCAGTTCTTC. Protein product: CASSKGSAPSSYNEQFF.

This chain links TRBV9 with TRBJ2-3, with D tentatively TRBD1 or TRBD2 (6 bases each). This CDR3 has 15 residues. Trimming cost V 7 bases and J 2 bases, with 17 bases left between them. From germline, CDR1 is SGDLS and CDR2 YYNGEE. The CDR3 spells CASPEGGPDTDTQYF. CDR3 in DNA: TGTGCCAGCCCCGAGGGGGGACCCGACACAGATACGCAGTATTTT.

The chain couples TRBV19 to TRBJ2-5, with 9 positions matching TRBD1. With the DNA end fitting TRBJ2-7 better, the J assignment may be wrong. There are 15 residues in the CDR3. CDR1 and CDR2 from the germline V gene are LNHDA and SQIVND (reference sequence). CDR3 amino acids: CASSKTGTGYGEQYF. DNA of the CDR3: TGTGCCAGTAGTAAAACCGGGACAGGGTATGGCGAGCAGTACTTC.

This chain connects TRBV4-1 to TRBJ2-1; 8 nucleotides align to TRBD2. The CDR3 runs 17 residues. In germline, CDR1 is MGHRA, CDR2 YSYEKL. The V and J ends lost 3 bases and 0 bases, in that order; junction bases with no gene match: 7. The CDR3 DNA sequence: TGCGCCAGCAGCCAGGAAGCGGGGGTGAGCTCCTACAATGAGCAGTTCTTC. Protein: CASSQEAGVSSYNEQFF.

This clone was recorded a few times. The rearrangement joins TRBV6-5 to TRBJ1-6, with 11 bases that match TRBD1. The length of the CDR3 is 15 residues. V shed 6 bases and J 9 bases; nucleotides not matched to a gene: 7. CDR1 is MNHEY and CDR2 is SVGAGI in the germline V gene. The CDR3, as DNA: TGTGCCAGCAGCCCGGGACAGGGGGATAGTTCACCCCTCCACTTT. It yields the protein CASSPGQGDSSPLHF.

This chain joins TRBV11-2 and TRBJ1-2; the match to TRBD1 covers 8 bases. V shed 1 base, J shed 5 bases, and the junction held 6 bases outside the gene matches. CDR1 and CDR2 (germline): SGHAT, FQNNGV. The CDR3 length is 15 residues. This CDR3 is CASSLVGQGRYGYTF. The CDR3 coding sequence is TGTGCCAGCAGCTTAGTCGGACAGGGTCGGTATGGCTACACCTTC.

The V gene is TRBV7-9, the J gene TRBJ1-5; D is uncertain. CDR1 and CDR2 from the germline V gene are SEHNR and FQNEAQ (reference sequence). The CDR3 covers 12 residues. The V end lost 2 bases, the J end lost 5 bases, and 4 bases lay between the germline ends. CDR3 in DNA: TGTGCCAGCAGCTTATTCGATCAGCCCCAGCATTTT. Translation: CASSLFDQPQHF.